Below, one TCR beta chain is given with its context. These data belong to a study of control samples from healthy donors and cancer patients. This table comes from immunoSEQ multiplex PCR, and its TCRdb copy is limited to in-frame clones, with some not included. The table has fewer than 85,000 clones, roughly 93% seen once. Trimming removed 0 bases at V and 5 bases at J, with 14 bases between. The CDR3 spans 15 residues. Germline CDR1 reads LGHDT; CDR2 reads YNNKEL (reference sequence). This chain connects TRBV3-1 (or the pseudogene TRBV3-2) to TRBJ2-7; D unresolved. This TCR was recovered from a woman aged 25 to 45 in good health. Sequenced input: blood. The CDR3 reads CASSQDLRRTNEQYF. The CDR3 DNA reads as TGTGCCAGCAGCCAAGATCTGCGCAGAACAAACGAGCAGTACTTC.